Listed below are T cell receptor beta chains from one sample, sequenced in a study of shared clonotypes between healthy human individuals. Assay used: immunoSEQ multiplex PCR; TCRdb lists only in-frame clones, some missing. The table records roughly 2.1 million clones, roughly 91% of them present only once. Sequencing was carried out using naive CD8+ T cells from PBMCs. These receptors came from a man aged 18-30 years in good health. Some clones in this sample may be carry-over from other donors' samples. Each CDR3 is given with its conserved first and last residue. A D gene is named only where the DNA matches it firmly. Size is stated for part of the rows, as once, few or many counts, or as a class when the clone is expanded.

D	length	V	J	size	DNA	CDR3
TRBD2	18	TRBV4-1	TRBJ2-3	NA	TGCGCCAGCAGCCAGGTGGGGCACGGCGGGGGTTCACCGGATACGCAGTATTTT	CASSQVGHGGGSPDTQYF
TRBD1	14	TRBV27	TRBJ2-7	NA	TGTGCCAGCAGTTTCCGGGACAGGGGGTACGAGCAGTACTTC	CASSFRDRGYEQYF
NA	11	TRBV5-1	TRBJ2-7	NA	TGCGCCAGCAGCTCCGTGGGGGAGCAGTACTTC	CASSSVGEQYF
NA	14	TRBV28	TRBJ1-3	NA	TGTGCCGGCAGCATATGGGGGTTTGGAAACACCATATATTTT	CAGSIWGFGNTIYF
NA	14	TRBV11-1	TRBJ1-2	NA	TGTGCCAGCAGCTTGGCAGGCCCAGGATATGGCTACACCTTC	CASSLAGPGYGYTF
NA	17	TRBV11-2	TRBJ1-6	once	TGTGCCAGCAGCTCTGGGACCGGGACGGACTATAATTCACCCCTCCACTTT	CASSSGTGTDYNSPLHF
NA	17	TRBV4-1	TRBJ2-3	NA	TGCGCCAGCAGCCCCACCACTAAAGCGGTGACCACAGATACGCAGTATTTT	CASSPTTKAVTTDTQYF
NA	16	TRBV27	TRBJ1-1	NA	TGTGCCAGCAGTTCCCGTACCGTCGGGATAGGCACTGAAGCTTTCTTT	CASSSRTVGIGTEAFF
NA	15	TRBV7-9	TRBJ2-5	once	TGTGCCAGCAGCTCCATTTTCCTGGCCCAAGAGACCCAGTACTTC	CASSSIFLAQETQYF
NA	14	TRBV7-9	TRBJ2-3	NA	TGTGCCAGCAGCTTAGGAGGTTTCACAGATACGCAGTATTTT	CASSLGGFTDTQYF
NA	15	TRBV6-1	TRBJ2-2	once	TGTGCCAGCAGTGAGTTCGATCGTTTGTCCGGGGAGCTGTTTTTT	CASSEFDRLSGELFF
TRBD2	13	TRBV4-3	TRBJ2-1	NA	TGCGCCAGCAGCCGGGGGACTAGCGAGGAGCAGTTCTTC	CASSRGTSEEQFF
TRBD1	14	TRBV28	TRBJ2-7	few	TGTGCCAGCAGCATAAGGACAGGGAGGTTCGAGCAGTACTTC	CASSIRTGRFEQYF
NA	14	TRBV7-2	TRBJ1-5	NA	TGTGCCAGCAGCTACAGGGAAAGCAATCAGCCCCAGCATTTT	CASSYRESNQPQHF
NA	17	TRBV27	TRBJ1-3	NA	TGTGCCAGCAGTACTATCCCTCCGGGGAGCTCTGGAAACACCATATATTTT	CASSTIPPGSSGNTIYF
NA	14	TRBV6-1	TRBJ2-7	NA	TGTGCCAGCAGTCCTCTAAATTTCGACTACGAGCAGTACTTC	CASSPLNFDYEQYF
NA	14	TRBV19	TRBJ2-1	NA	TGTGCCAGTAGCCAACGTATTAAATACAATGAGCAGTTCTTC	CASSQRIKYNEQFF
TRBD2	15	TRBV5-1	TRBJ2-1	NA	TGCGCCAGCAGCAGTAGCGGGAGGATGTACAATGAGCAGTTCTTC	CASSSSGRMYNEQFF
NA	13	TRBV27	TRBJ2-4	NA	TGTGCCAGCAGCCCTTACTCCAAAAACATTCAGTACTTC	CASSPYSKNIQYF
TRBD1	17	TRBV7-8	TRBJ2-7	NA	TGTGCCAGCAGCTCGGGAGCCGGGACAGGGGTTCCCTACGAGCAGTACTTC	CASSSGAGTGVPYEQYF
TRBD2	16	TRBV4-3	TRBJ2-7	NA	TGCGCCAGCAGCCCCTCTCTAGCGGGAGATTCTCGGGAGCAGTACTTC	CASSPSLAGDSREQYF
TRBD1	14	TRBV5-6	TRBJ2-7	NA	TGTGCCAGCAGCGCCCGACAGGGACCCTACGAGCAGTACTTC	CASSARQGPYEQYF
TRBD1	12	TRBV19	TRBJ1-1	few	TGTGCCAGTACCCCCGGGACAGATGAAGCTTTCTTT	CASTPGTDEAFF
NA	13	TRBV9	TRBJ2-2	NA	TGTGCCAGCTCGACTCGGGGGACCGGGGAGCTGTTTTTT	CASSTRGTGELFF